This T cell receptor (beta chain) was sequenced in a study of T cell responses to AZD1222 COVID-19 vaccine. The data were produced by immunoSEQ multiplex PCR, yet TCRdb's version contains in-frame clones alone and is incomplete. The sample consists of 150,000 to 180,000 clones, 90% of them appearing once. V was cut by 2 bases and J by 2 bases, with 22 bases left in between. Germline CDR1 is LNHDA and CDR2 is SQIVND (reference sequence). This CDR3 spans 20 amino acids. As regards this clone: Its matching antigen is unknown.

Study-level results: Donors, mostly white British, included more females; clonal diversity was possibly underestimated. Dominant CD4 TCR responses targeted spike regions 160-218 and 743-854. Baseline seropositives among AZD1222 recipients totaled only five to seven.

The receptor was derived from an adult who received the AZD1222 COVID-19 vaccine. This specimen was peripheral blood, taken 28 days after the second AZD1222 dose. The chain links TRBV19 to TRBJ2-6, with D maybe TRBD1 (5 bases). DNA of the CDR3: TGTGCCAGTAGTATAATAAGTTTGACAGTACCCCCCACTGGGGCCAACGTCCTGACTTTC. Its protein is CASSIISLTVPPTGANVLTF.